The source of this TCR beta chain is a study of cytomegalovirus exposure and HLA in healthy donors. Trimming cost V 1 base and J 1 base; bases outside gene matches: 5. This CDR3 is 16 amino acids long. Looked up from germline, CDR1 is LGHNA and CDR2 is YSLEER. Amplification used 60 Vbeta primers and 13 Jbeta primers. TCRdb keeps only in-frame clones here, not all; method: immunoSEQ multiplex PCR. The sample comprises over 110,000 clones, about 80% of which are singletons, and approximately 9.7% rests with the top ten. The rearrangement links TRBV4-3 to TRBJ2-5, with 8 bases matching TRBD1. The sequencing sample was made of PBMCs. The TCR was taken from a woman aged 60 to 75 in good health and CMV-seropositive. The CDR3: CASSQVITGGQETQYF. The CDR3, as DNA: TGCGCCAGCAGCCAAGTAATCACAGGGGGCCAAGAGACCCAGTACTTC.